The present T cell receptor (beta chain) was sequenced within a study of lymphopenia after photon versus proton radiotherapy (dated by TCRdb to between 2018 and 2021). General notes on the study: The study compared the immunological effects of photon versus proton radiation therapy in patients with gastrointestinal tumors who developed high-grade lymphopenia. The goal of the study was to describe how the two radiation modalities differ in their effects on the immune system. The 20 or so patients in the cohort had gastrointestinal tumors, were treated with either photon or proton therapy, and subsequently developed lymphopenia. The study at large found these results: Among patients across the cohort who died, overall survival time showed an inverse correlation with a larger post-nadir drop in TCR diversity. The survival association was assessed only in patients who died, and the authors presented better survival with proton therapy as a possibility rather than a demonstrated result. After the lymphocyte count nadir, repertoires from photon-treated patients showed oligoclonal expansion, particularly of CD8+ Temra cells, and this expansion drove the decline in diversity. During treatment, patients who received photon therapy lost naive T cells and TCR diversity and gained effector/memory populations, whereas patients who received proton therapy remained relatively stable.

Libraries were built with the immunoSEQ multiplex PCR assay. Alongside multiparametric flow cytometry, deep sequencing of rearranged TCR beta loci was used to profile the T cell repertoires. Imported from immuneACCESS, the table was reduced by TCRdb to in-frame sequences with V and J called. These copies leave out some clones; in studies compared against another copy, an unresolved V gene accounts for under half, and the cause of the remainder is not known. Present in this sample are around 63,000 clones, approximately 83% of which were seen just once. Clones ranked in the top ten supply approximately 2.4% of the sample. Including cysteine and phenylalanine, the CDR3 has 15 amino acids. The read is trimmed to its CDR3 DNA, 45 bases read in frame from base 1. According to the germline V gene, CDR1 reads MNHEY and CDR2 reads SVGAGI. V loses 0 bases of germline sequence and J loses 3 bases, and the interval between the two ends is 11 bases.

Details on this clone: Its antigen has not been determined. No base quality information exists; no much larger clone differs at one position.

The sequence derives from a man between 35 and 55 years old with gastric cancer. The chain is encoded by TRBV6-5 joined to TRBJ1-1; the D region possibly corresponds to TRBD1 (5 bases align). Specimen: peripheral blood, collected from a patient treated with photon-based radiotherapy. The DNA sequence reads TGTGCCAGCAGTTACTCGGCCAGGGTGGACACTGAAGCTTTCTTT. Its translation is CASSYSARVDTEAFF.